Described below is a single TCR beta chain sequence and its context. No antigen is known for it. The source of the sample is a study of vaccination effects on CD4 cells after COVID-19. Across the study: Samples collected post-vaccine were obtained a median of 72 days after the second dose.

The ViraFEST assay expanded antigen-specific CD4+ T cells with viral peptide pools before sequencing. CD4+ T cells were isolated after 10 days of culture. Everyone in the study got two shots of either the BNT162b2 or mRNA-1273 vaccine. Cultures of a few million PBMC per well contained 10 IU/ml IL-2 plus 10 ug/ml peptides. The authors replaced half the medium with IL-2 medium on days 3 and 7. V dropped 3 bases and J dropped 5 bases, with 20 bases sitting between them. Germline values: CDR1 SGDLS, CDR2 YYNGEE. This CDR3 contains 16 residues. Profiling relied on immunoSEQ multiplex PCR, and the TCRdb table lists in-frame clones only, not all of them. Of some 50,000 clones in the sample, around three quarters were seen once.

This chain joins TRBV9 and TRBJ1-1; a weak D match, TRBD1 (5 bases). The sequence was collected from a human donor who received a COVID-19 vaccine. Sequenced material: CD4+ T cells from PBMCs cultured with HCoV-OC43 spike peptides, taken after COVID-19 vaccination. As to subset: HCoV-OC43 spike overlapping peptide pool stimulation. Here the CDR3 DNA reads TGTGCCAGCAGCGCTTACCCCGGAGGGGTTGGGACTGAAGCTTTCTTT. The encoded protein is CASSAYPGGVGTEAFF.